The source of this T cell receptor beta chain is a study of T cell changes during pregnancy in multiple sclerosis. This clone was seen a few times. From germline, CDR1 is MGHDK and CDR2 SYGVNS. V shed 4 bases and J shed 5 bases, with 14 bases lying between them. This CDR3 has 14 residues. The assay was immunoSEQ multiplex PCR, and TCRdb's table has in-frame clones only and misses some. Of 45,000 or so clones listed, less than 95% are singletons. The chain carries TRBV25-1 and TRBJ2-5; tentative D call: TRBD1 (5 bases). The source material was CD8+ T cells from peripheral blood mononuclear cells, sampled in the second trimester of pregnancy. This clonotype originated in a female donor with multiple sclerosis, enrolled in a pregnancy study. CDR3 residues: CASSAPGFTETQYF. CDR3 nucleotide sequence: TGTGCCAGCAGTGCCCCAGGGTTCACGGAGACCCAGTACTTC.